This T cell receptor (beta chain) was captured by sequencing in a study of blood T cell repertoires in COVID-19. Deletions cut 2 bases from V and 1 base from J, with 5 bases between. The CDR3 runs to 13 residues. CDR1 is KGHSH and CDR2 is LQKENI in the germline V gene. Sequencing used immunoSEQ multiplex PCR; TCRdb keeps in-frame clones, though not all of them. The sample contains fewer than 90,000 clones, approximately 80% of which appear only once. Source material: peripheral blood. V gene TRBV18 combines with J gene TRBJ1-1, with no clear D. The sequence was collected from a man aged 45-65 years with acute or convalescent COVID-19. DNA of the CDR3: TGTGCCAGCTCACCAAGCCAGAACACTGAAGCTTTCTTT. This encodes CASSPSQNTEAFF.